This paragraph covers one T cell receptor beta chain sequence. The antigen is not known. This sample is drawn from a study of T cell clones after liver transplantation. Study information: At least one year of complete immunosuppression withdrawal without enzymes over twice normal defined tolerance. Points from the study as a whole: These preliminary findings come from unstandardized post-transplant sampling times.

The junction had 4 bases not matched to a gene; V was cut back by 0 bases and J by 4 bases. Germline CDR1 reads SEHNR; CDR2 reads FQNEAQ (reference sequence). This CDR3 comprises 15 residues. Profiling relied on immunoSEQ multiplex PCR, and the TCRdb table lists in-frame clones only, not all of them. The sample holds 70,000 to 80,000 clones, 90% seen once. This material consisted of CD4+ T cells from blood, taken before liver transplant. The receptor comes from a human donor who received a liver transplant. The chain recombines TRBV7-9 with TRBJ1-1; TRBD1 aligns across 8 bases. CDR3 amino acids: CASSLAGQGGTEAFF. The CDR3 nucleotides are TGTGCCAGCAGCTTAGCTGGACAGGGAGGCACTGAAGCTTTCTTT.